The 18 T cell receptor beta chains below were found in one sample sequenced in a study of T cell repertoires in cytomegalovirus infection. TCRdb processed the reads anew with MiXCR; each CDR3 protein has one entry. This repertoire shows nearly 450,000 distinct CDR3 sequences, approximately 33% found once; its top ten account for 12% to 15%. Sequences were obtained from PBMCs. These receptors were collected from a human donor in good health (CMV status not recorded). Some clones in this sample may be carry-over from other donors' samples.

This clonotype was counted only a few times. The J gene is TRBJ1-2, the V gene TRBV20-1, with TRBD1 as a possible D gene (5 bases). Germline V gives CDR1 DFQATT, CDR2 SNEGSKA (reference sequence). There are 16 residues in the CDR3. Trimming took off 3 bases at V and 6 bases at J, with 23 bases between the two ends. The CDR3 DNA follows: TGCAGTGCTAGGCACGGGTTAGGGACGGTCGTAGATGGCTACACCTTC. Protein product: CSARHGLGTVVDGYTF.

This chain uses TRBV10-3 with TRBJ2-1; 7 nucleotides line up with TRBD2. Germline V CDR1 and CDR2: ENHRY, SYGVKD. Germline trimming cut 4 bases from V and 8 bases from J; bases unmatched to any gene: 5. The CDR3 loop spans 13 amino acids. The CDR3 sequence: CAISVTSVDEQFF. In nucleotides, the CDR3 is TGTGCCATCAGTGTTACTAGCGTCGATGAGCAGTTCTTC.

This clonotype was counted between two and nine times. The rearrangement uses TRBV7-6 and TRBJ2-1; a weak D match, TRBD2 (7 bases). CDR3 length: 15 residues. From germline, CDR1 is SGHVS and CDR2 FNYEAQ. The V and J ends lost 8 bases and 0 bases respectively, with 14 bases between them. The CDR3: CASGSGGNSYNEQFF. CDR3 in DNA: TGTGCCAGCGGGTCGGGGGGCAACTCCTACAATGAGCAGTTCTTC.

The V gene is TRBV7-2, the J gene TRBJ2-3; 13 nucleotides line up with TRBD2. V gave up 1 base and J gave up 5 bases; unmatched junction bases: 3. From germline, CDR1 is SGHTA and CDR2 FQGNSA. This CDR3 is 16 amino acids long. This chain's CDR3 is CASSLGLAGGGDTQYF. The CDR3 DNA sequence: TGTGCCAGCAGCTTAGGACTAGCGGGGGGTGGAGATACGCAGTATTTT.

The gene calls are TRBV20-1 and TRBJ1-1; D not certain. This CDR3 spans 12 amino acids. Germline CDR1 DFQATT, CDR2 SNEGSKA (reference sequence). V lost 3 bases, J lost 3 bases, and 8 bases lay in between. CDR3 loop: CSARFLYTEAFF. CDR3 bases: TGCAGTGCTAGGTTCCTTTACACTGAAGCTTTCTTT.

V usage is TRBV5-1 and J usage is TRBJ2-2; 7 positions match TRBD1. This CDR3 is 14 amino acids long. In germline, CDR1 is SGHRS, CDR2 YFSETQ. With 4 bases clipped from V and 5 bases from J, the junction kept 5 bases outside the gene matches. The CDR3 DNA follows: TGCGCCAGCAGCCTACAGGGGACGACCGGGGAGCTGTTTTTT. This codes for CASSLQGTTGELFF.

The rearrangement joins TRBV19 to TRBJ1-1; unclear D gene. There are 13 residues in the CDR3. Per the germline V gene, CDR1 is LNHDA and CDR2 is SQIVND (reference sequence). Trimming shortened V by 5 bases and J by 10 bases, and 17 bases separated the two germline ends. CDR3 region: CASSVSGHPAAFF. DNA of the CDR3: TGTGCCAGTAGTGTCTCGGGCCACCCGGCAGCTTTCTTT.

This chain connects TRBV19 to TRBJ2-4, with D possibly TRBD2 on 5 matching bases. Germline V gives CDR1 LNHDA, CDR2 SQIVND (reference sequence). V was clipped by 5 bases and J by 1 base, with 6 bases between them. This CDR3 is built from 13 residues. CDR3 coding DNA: TGTGCCAGTAGTCGAGGGGCCAAAAACATTCAGTACTTC. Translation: CASSRGAKNIQYF. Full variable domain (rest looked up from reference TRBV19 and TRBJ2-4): DGGITQSPKYLFRKEGQNVTLSCEQNLNHDAMYWYRQDPGQGLRLIYYSQIVNDFQKGDIAEGYSVSREKKESFPLTVTSAQKNPTAFYLCASSRGAKNIQYFGAGTRLSVL.

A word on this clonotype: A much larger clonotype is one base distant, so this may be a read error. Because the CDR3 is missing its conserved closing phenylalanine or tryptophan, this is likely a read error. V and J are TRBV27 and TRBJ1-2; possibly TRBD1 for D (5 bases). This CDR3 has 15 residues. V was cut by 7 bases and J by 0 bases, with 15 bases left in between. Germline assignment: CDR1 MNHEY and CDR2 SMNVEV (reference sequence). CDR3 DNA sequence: TGTGCCAGCACCAAACGGGACGGAGCTAACTATGGCTACACCTTA. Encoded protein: CASTKRDGANYGYTL.

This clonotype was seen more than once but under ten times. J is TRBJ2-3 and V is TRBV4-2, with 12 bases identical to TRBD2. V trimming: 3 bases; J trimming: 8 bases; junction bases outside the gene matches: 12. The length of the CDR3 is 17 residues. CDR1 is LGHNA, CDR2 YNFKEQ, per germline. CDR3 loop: CASSQKLAGGPDGTQYF. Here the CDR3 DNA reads TGTGCCAGCAGCCAGAAACTAGCGGGGGGCCCCGACGGTACGCAGTATTTT.

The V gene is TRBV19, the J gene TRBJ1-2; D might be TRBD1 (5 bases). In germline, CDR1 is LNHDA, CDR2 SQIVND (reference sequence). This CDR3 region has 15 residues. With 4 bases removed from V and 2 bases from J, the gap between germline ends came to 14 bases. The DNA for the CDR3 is TGTGCCAGTAGTAAACGGGACGGAACGAACTATGGCTACACCTTC. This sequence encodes CASSKRDGTNYGYTF.

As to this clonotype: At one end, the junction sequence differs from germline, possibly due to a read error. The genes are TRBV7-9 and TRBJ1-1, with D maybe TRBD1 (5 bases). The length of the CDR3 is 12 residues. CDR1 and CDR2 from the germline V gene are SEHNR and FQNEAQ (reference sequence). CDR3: CDSSLEGAAAFF. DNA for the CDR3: TGTGACAGCAGCTTAGAAGGGGCTGCAGCTTTCTTT.

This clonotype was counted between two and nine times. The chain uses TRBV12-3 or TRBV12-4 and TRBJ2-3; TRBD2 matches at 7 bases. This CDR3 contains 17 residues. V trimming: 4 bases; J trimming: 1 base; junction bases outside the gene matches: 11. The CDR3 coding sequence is TGTGCCAGCAGTTCAACCCTGAGCGGGGTTCGCACAGATACGCAGTATTTT. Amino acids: CASSSTLSGVRTDTQYF.

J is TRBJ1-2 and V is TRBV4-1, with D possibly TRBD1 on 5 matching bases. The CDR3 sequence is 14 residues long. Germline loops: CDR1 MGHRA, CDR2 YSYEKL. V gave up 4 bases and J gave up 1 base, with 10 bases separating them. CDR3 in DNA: TGCGCCAGCAGCCCCGGGGCCCTTAACTATGGCTACACCTTC. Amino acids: CASSPGALNYGYTF.

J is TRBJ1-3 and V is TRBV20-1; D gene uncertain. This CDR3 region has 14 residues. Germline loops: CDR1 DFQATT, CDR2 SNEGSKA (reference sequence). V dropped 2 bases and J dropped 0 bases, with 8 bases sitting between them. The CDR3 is CSARRKVSGNTIYF. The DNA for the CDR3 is TGCAGTGCTAGAAGAAAGGTCTCTGGAAACACCATATATTTT.

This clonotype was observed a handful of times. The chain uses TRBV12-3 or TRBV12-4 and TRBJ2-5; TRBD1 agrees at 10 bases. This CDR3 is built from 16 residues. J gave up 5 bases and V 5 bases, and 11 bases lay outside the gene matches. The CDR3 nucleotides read TGTGCCAGCAGTCACCTGGAGGGACAGGGGAACGAGACCCAGTACTTC. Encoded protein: CASSHLEGQGNETQYF.

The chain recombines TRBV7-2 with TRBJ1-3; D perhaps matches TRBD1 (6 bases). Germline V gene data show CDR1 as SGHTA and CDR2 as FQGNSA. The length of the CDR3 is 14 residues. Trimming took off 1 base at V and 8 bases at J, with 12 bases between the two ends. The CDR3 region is CASSLVWGAHTIYF. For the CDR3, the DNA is TGTGCCAGCAGCTTAGTTTGGGGGGCGCACACCATATATTTT.

The CDR3 region is CASSFQGLQETQYF. The CDR3 DNA sequence: TGTGCCAGCAGTTTCCAGGGGCTCCAAGAGACCCAGTACTTC. This chain connects TRBV28 to TRBJ2-5; a possible D gene is TRBD1 (6 bases). Trimming left V 3 bases short and J 1 base short, with 9 bases between. The germline CDR1 and CDR2 sequences are MDHEN and SYDVKM. This CDR3 is 14 amino acids long.